What follows are 3 T cell receptor beta chains derived from one specimen sequenced in a study of shared clonotypes between healthy human individuals. Clones were read by immunoSEQ multiplex PCR, and TCRdb kept only the in-frame ones, dropping some. The table includes more than 400,000 clones, about 96% detected once. Material for sequencing was naive CD4+ T cells sorted from blood. The subset is: CD45RA+ positively selected. These receptors originate from a woman younger than 45 in good health.

The chain is built from TRBV5-8 and TRBJ2-1; D may be TRBD1 (6 bases). V was clipped by 1 base and J by 0 bases, with 14 bases between them. This CDR3 comprises 17 residues. In germline, CDR1 is SGHTS, CDR2 YDEGEE. The CDR3 region is CASSLPPGRGSYNEQFF. The CDR3 region has the DNA TGTGCCAGCAGCTTGCCCCCCGGCAGGGGCTCCTACAATGAGCAGTTCTTC.

The rearrangement uses TRBV18 and TRBJ1-3; 8 bases match TRBD1. This CDR3 contains 15 residues. Germline assignment: CDR1 KGHSH and CDR2 LQKENI. The trim removed 4 bases at V and 0 bases at J, leaving 2 bases unmatched. The CDR3, as DNA: TGTGCCAGCTCACAGGACAGGGACTCTGGAAACACCATATATTTT. Its translation: CASSQDRDSGNTIYF. The variable domain in full, with the rest retrieved from reference TRBV18 and TRBJ1-3, is NAGVMQNPRHLVRRRGQEARLRCSPMKGHSHVYWYRQLPEEGLKFMVYLQKENIIDESGMPKERFSAEFPKEGPSILRIQQVVRGDSAAYFCASSQDRDSGNTIYFGEGSWLTVV.

The chain carries TRBV5-1 and TRBJ2-7; 10 bases match TRBD1. Germline V gives CDR1 SGHRS, CDR2 YFSETQ. The CDR3 is 13 amino acids. V gave up 7 bases and J gave up 9 bases; unmatched junction bases: 10. The CDR3, as DNA: TGCGCCAGCCGAACCGACAGGGGGCCGGGGCAGTACTTC. Translated: CASRTDRGPGQYF.